These 31 T cell receptor beta chains share one sample of origin, sequenced in a study of T cell responses to AZD1222 COVID-19 vaccine. Sequencing was performed with immunoSEQ multiplex PCR; in TCRdb, only in-frame clones are kept and a portion is missing. This sample carries 100,000 to 150,000 clones, around 90% of them seen once, and the ten largest clones take about 4.7%. The material was peripheral blood, obtained on day 0 of AZD1222 vaccination. These receptors were collected from an adult in good health.

The chain links TRBV5-1 to TRBJ2-3; the match to TRBD2 covers 9 bases. Trimming at V came to 2 bases and at J to 0 bases, leaving 7 bases not matched to a gene. Germline CDR1 reads SGHRS; CDR2 reads YFSETQ. The length of the CDR3 is 17 residues. The CDR3 nucleotides read TGCGCCAGCAGCTTTACGAGCGGGGGGTCTAGCACAGATACGCAGTATTTT. This translates into CASSFTSGGSSTDTQYF.

V gene TRBV4-1 combines with J gene TRBJ1-6; TRBD1 matches 8 bases. V lost 3 bases and J lost 7; bases outside the gene matches: 2. CDR1 and CDR2 (germline): MGHRA, YSYEKL. CDR3 length: 14 residues. In DNA form, the CDR3 reads TGCGCCAGCAGCCAGACAGGGGACAATTCACCCCTCCACTTT. Residues: CASSQTGDNSPLHF.

The chain carries TRBV11-2 and TRBJ2-7, with D unclear. V gave up 4 bases and J gave up 7 bases, with 8 bases separating them. Looked up from germline, CDR1 is SGHAT and CDR2 is FQNNGV. The CDR3 sequence is 11 residues long. The CDR3 reads CASSSRLEQYF. Written as DNA, the CDR3 is TGTGCCAGCAGCTCAAGGCTAGAGCAGTACTTC.

This rearrangement joins TRBV5-8 to TRBJ2-7; D is unclear. Deletions cut 5 bases from V and 5 bases from J, with 11 bases between. CDR3 length equals 12 residues. Germline-derived CDR1 and CDR2 are SGHTS and YDEGEE. CDR3 coding DNA: TGTGCCAGCAGTTGGTCCGGCGACGAGCAGTACTTC. This sequence encodes CASSWSGDEQYF.

The CDR3 DNA sequence: TGTGCCAGCTCACCACCGAAGGGTTCTGATGGCTACACCTTC. It specifies CASSPPKGSDGYTF. The chain links TRBV18 to TRBJ1-2; no definite D call. Germline CDR1 KGHSH, CDR2 LQKENI. V lost 0 bases and J lost 6, with 11 bases in between. The CDR3 extends over 14 amino acids.

V is TRBV5-4 and J is TRBJ1-5, with 8 nucleotides matching TRBD1. This CDR3 is built from 15 residues. With 4 bases clipped from V and 3 bases from J, the junction kept 6 bases outside the gene matches. CDR1 is SGHNT, CDR2 YYREEE, per germline (reference sequence). This CDR3 reads CASSAGQGDNQPQHF. CDR3 DNA sequence: TGTGCCAGCAGCGCCGGACAGGGCGACAATCAGCCCCAGCATTTT.

The chain carries TRBV7-3 and TRBJ2-5; TRBD2 matches at 8 bases. This CDR3 has 15 amino acids. CDR1 and CDR2 from the germline V gene are SGHTA and FQGTGA. The J segment lost 1 base and the V segment lost 2 bases, leaving 3 bases of the junction unmatched. This CDR3 reads CASSLAGGTQETQYF. In nucleotides, the CDR3 is TGTGCCAGCAGCTTAGCGGGGGGTACCCAAGAGACCCAGTACTTC.

This clone came up once. The chain couples TRBV6-5 to TRBJ1-6; no firm D call. Germline-derived CDR1 and CDR2 are MNHEY and SVGAGI. V lost 0 bases to trimming and J lost 8 bases, with 11 bases between them. CDR3 length: 15 residues. In nucleotides, the CDR3 is TGTGCCAGCAGTTACTCGCACAGTCCGGATTCACCCCTCCACTTT. Translation: CASSYSHSPDSPLHF.

This chain connects TRBV7-3 to TRBJ1-5; 7 bases are shared with TRBD1. Trimming at V came to 2 bases and at J to 4 bases, leaving 11 bases not matched to a gene. Germline CDR1 and CDR2: SGHTA and FQGTGA. The CDR3 totals 17 residues. The CDR3 region has the DNA TGTGCCAGCAGCTTAGACAGGGTAGTCGGTAGGAATCAGCCCCAGCATTTT. Protein sequence: CASSLDRVVGRNQPQHF.

Sample share makes this clone medium-sized. Here the CDR3 reads CASSETDTGELFF. Written as DNA, the CDR3 is TGTGCCAGCAGTGAGACGGACACCGGGGAGCTGTTTTTT. The chain has TRBV6-4 and TRBJ2-2; D is unclear. CDR1 is MRHNA, CDR2 SNTAGT, per germline. Trimming left V 3 bases short and J 3 bases short, with 5 bases between. The CDR3 runs 13 residues.

This sequence joins TRBV6-2 or TRBV6-3 and TRBJ2-7; 8 bases line up with TRBD2. The CDR3 loop spans 16 amino acids. Trimming removed 5 bases from V and 2 bases from J; junction bases left unmatched: 11. Germline V gene sequence: CDR1 MNHEY, CDR2 SVGEGT. CDR3 nucleotide sequence: TGTGCCAGCAGTAGGGTTAGCGGGGTGCCCCCCTACGAGCAGTACTTC. Translation: CASSRVSGVPPYEQYF.

The rearrangement joins TRBV30 to TRBJ1-5, with TRBD1 as a possible D gene (6 bases). From germline, CDR1 is GTSNPN and CDR2 SVGIG (reference sequence). V was clipped by 2 bases and J by 6 bases, with 11 bases between them. The CDR3 length is 13 residues. The CDR3 here is CAWSTGSGQPQHF. The CDR3 region has the DNA TGTGCCTGGAGTACAGGGTCCGGTCAGCCCCAGCATTTT.

This chain connects TRBV7-8 to TRBJ1-4; a weak D match, TRBD1 (5 bases). CDR3 length equals 14 residues. Germline V gene data show CDR1 as SGHVS and CDR2 as FQNEAQ. V was clipped by 4 bases and J by 4 bases, with 10 bases between them. The CDR3 DNA follows: TGTGCCAGCAGCTCCGACAGAAATAATGAAAAACTGTTTTTT. This encodes CASSSDRNNEKLFF. The full variable domain, its missing parts supplied by reference TRBV7-8 and TRBJ1-4, is GAGVSQSPRYKVAKRGQDVALRCDPISGHVSLFWYQQALGQGPEFLTYFQNEAQLDKSGLPSDRFFAERPEGSVSTLKIQRTQQEDSAVYLCASSSDRNNEKLFFGSGTQLSVL.

This clone was observed once. V and J are TRBV7-9 and TRBJ2-7, with 9 bases lining up with TRBD1. V was pared by 5 bases and J by 1 base, with 3 bases of the junction left unmatched. Germline V gene lookup returns CDR1 SEHNR and CDR2 FQNEAQ (reference sequence). The CDR3 consists of 14 residues. CDR3 nucleotides: TGTGCCAGCAGCCAGACAGGGGGGTCCTACGAGCAGTACTTC. This translates into CASSQTGGSYEQYF.

The rearrangement joins TRBV29-1 to TRBJ2-2; 8 nucleotides agree with TRBD1. In germline, CDR1 is SQVTM, CDR2 ANQGSEA. J was trimmed by 2 bases and V by 6 bases; bases with no gene match: 8. CDR3 length: 15 amino acids. The CDR3 nucleotides read TGCAGCGTCGTAAGGGGACAGGATAACACCGGGGAGCTGTTTTTT. Translation: CSVVRGQDNTGELFF.

The chain recombines TRBV7-9 with TRBJ1-5; D might be TRBD1 (5 bases). V dropped 1 base and J dropped 6 bases, with 10 bases sitting between them. This CDR3 is built from 14 residues. Germline V gene sequence: CDR1 SEHNR, CDR2 FQNEAQ (reference sequence). The DNA of the CDR3 is TGTGCCAGCAGCTTAGGGCAGGGTTCTCAGCCCCAGCATTTT. It specifies CASSLGQGSQPQHF. The full variable domain, with the rest looked up from reference TRBV7-9 and TRBJ1-5, is DTGVSQNPRHKITKRGQNVTFRCDPISEHNRLYWYRQTLGQGPEFLTYFQNEAQLEKSRLLSDRFSAERPKGSFSTLEIQRTEQGDSAMYLCASSLGQGSQPQHFGDGTRLSIL.

V gene TRBV28 combines with J gene TRBJ1-2; D not resolved. Between the trimmed V and J ends, which lost 4 bases and 3 bases, there was a span of 6 bases. CDR1 and CDR2 from the germline V gene are MDHEN and SYDVKM. CDR3 length: 12 amino acids. CDR3 DNA sequence: TGTGCCAGCAGTTACGGGGACTATGGCTACACCTTC. Encoded protein: CASSYGDYGYTF.

The chain couples TRBV6-2 or TRBV6-3 to TRBJ2-3; either TRBD1 or TRBD2 may fit D (6 bases each). This CDR3 is 16 amino acids long. Germline assignment: CDR1 MNHEY and CDR2 SVGEGT. The V and J ends lost 0 bases and 3 bases respectively, with 13 bases between them. DNA for the CDR3: TGTGCCAGCAGTTACTCGCGGGGCCAGGGGACAGATACGCAGTATTTT. Encoded protein: CASSYSRGQGTDTQYF.

The chain joins TRBV3-1 (or the pseudogene TRBV3-2) to TRBJ1-4; D ambiguous. Germline CDR1 is LGHDT and CDR2 is YNNKEL (reference sequence). The CDR3 spans 16 residues. The V gene lost 0 bases and the J gene lost 0 bases, with 8 bases spanning the gap. CDR3 nucleotides: TGTGCCAGCAGCCAAGAAAGGGCAGCAACTAATGAAAAACTGTTTTTT. It yields the protein CASSQERAATNEKLFF.

V usage is TRBV10-3 and J usage is TRBJ1-2, with D perhaps matching TRBD1 (5 bases). The CDR3 runs 12 residues. The V gene's germline CDR1 is ENHRY and CDR2 SYGVKD. Trimming removed 6 bases at V and 2 bases at J, with 7 bases between. The CDR3 sequence is CAIRGGNYGYTF. CDR3 DNA: TGTGCCATCAGGGGGGGGAACTATGGCTACACCTTC.

The chain couples TRBV11-3 to TRBJ2-1, with D hard to call. Trimming took 0 bases from V and 9 from J, leaving 3 bases between them. Germline values: CDR1 SGHNT, CDR2 YENEEA. The CDR3 runs to 11 residues. The CDR3 DNA reads as TGTGCCAGCAGCTTAGAAGGTGAGCAGTTCTTC. The encoded protein is CASSLEGEQFF.

The J gene is TRBJ2-7, the V gene TRBV14, with D tentatively TRBD1 or TRBD2 (5 bases each). V lost 4 bases and J lost 4, with 29 bases in between. Germline loops: CDR1 SGHDN, CDR2 FVKESK. This CDR3 spans 19 amino acids. The CDR3 reads CASSREGWQATTEGYEQYF. As DNA, the CDR3 is TGTGCCAGCAGCCGCGAAGGTTGGCAGGCCACCACTGAGGGGTACGAGCAGTACTTC.

V gene TRBV5-1 combines with J gene TRBJ1-4; 9 nucleotides agree with TRBD1. CDR1 SGHRS and CDR2 YFSETQ come from the germline V gene. Trimming took 3 bases from V and 7 from J; bases not matched to a gene: 4. The CDR3 totals 14 residues. In DNA form, the CDR3 reads TGCGCCAGCAGCTCCTCGGGACAGGGTGAAAAACTGTTTTTT. Protein sequence: CASSSSGQGEKLFF.

The genes are TRBV7-8 and TRBJ1-6, with D unclear. Trimming shortened V by 1 base and J by 2 bases, and 12 bases separated the two germline ends. CDR3 length: 17 amino acids. The germline CDR1 and CDR2 sequences are SGHVS and FQNEAQ. The CDR3 protein is CASSLGPGTPYNSPLHF. The CDR3 coding sequence is TGTGCCAGCAGCTTAGGTCCCGGCACTCCCTATAATTCACCCCTCCACTTT.

The V and J genes are TRBV5-5 and TRBJ1-1, with D unresolved. The CDR3 has 12 residues. Germline V gene lookup returns CDR1 SGHKS and CDR2 YYEKEE (reference sequence). V dropped 1 base and J dropped 6 bases, with 7 bases sitting between them. The CDR3 loop reads CASSLKGSEAFF. CDR3 in DNA: TGTGCCAGCAGCTTGAAAGGGTCTGAAGCTTTCTTT.

The genes are TRBV11-2 and TRBJ2-7; tentatively, D is TRBD2 (5 bases). The V gene's germline CDR1 is SGHAT and CDR2 FQNNGV. The ends were cut back, 1 base at V and 0 bases at J, with 10 bases in the middle. CDR3 length equals 15 residues. CDR3 nucleotide sequence: TGTGCCAGCAGCTTAGTTCCGGGGAGCTCCTACGAGCAGTACTTC. It is translated as CASSLVPGSSYEQYF.

The chain has TRBV9 and TRBJ2-7, with 7 bases matching TRBD2. Germline loops: CDR1 SGDLS, CDR2 YYNGEE. This CDR3 is built from 15 residues. V lost 0 bases, J lost 0 bases, and 3 bases stayed unmatched. The CDR3 loop reads CASSVEAGVSYEQYF. CDR3 in DNA: TGTGCCAGCAGCGTAGAGGCGGGGGTCTCCTACGAGCAGTACTTC.

J is TRBJ1-1 and V is TRBV19, with D perhaps TRBD1 (5 bases). The CDR3 spans 15 residues. Trimming shortened V by 0 bases and J by 5 bases, and 13 bases separated the two germline ends. Per the germline V gene, CDR1 is LNHDA and CDR2 is SQIVND (reference sequence). The CDR3 nucleotides read TGTGCCAGTAGTATAGATGGGTGGGGCCGGACTGAAGCTTTCTTT. Translating gives CASSIDGWGRTEAFF.

The chain joins TRBV3-1 (or the pseudogene TRBV3-2) to TRBJ2-7, with a tentative D call TRBD2 (6 bases). V lost 8 bases to trimming and J lost 7 bases, with 24 bases between them. From germline, CDR1 is LGHDT and CDR2 YNNKEL (reference sequence). There are 15 residues in the CDR3. The CDR3 reads CASRGTGALVREQYF. The CDR3 DNA sequence: TGTGCCAGCCGCGGGACGGGAGCACTCGTTAGGGAGCAGTACTTC.

This clone was observed once. This rearrangement joins TRBV5-6 to TRBJ2-7; the D is unclear. Germline CDR1 and CDR2: SGHDT and YYEEEE. The ends were cut back, 0 bases at V and 11 bases at J, with 9 bases in the middle. The CDR3 covers 11 residues. The CDR3 is CASSLVGREYF. The CDR3 nucleotides are TGTGCCAGCAGCTTGGTAGGACGGGAGTACTTC. The full variable domain, completed using reference TRBV5-6 and TRBJ2-7, is DAGVTQSPTHLIKTRGQQVTLRCSPKSGHDTVSWYQQALGQGPQFIFQYYEEEERQRGNFPDRFSGHQFPNYSSELNVNALLLGDSALYLCASSLVGREYFGPGTRLTVT.

This chain uses TRBV19 with TRBJ2-1; D is undetermined. CDR1 and CDR2 (germline): LNHDA, SQIVND (reference sequence). The CDR3 is made up of 15 amino acids. V was trimmed by 7 bases and J by 0 bases, leaving 13 bases between them. The DNA of the CDR3 is TGTGCCAGTACAGTACAGTGGAGCTCCTACAATGAGCAGTTCTTC. This encodes CASTVQWSSYNEQFF.